Below are 3 T cell receptor beta chains sequenced from a single sample in a study of blood T cell repertoires in COVID-19. Sequenced by immunoSEQ multiplex PCR; TCRdb stores in-frame clones only, minus some. The data contain 300,000 to 400,000 clones, 88% of them seen just once; the ten biggest clones take up about 7%. Sequencing input: peripheral blood. Every receptor here comes from an older woman with COVID-19, enrolled during active disease.

This chain uses TRBV29-1 with TRBJ1-5, with D possibly TRBD1 on 5 matching bases. This CDR3 contains 15 residues. Germline assignment: CDR1 SQVTM and CDR2 ANQGSEA. V shed 7 bases and J shed 3 bases, with 19 bases lying between them. The CDR3 reads CSALDGGQTNQPQHF. The CDR3 nucleotides are TGCAGCGCCCTTGACGGGGGTCAGACCAATCAGCCCCAGCATTTT.

The V gene is TRBV4-1, the J gene TRBJ1-3; no firm D call. Germline V gives CDR1 MGHRA, CDR2 YSYEKL. V was shortened by 4 bases and J by 0 bases, with 10 bases between the two germline ends. The CDR3 loop spans 15 amino acids. CDR3 residues: CASSLREGSGNTIYF. The CDR3 coding sequence is TGCGCCAGCAGCCTCCGGGAAGGCTCTGGAAACACCATATATTTT.

This clone was observed a single time. The chain links TRBV6-5 to TRBJ2-7, with 8 bases identical to TRBD1. The V segment lost 8 bases and the J segment 4 bases; nucleotides outside the gene matches: 1. This CDR3 has 11 amino acids. Germline CDR1 reads MNHEY; CDR2 reads SVGAGI. The CDR3: CASGQGYEQYF. CDR3 in DNA: TGTGCCAGCGGACAGGGTTACGAGCAGTACTTC.